The TCR beta chain under discussion was sequenced for a study of a mutant IDH1 vaccine in newly diagnosed glioma. Study context: It was at week 35 that visit V12 occurred, and at week 47 that visit V13 did.

CDR1 SGHRS and CDR2 YFSETQ come from the germline V gene. V lost 3 bases and J 3 bases, leaving 5 bases between the germline ends. This CDR3 region has 12 residues. This table comes from immunoSEQ multiplex PCR, and its TCRdb copy is limited to in-frame clones, with some not included. This table has 30,000 to 40,000 clones, 75% to 95% appearing once. Regarding time point: week 47, end of study. It was 300 ug of mutant IDH1 20-mer peptide that made up each vaccine dose, given with topical imiquimod. Regarding this clone: The antigen remains undetermined.

The sample in question was PBMCs, obtained from a glioma patient whose treatment included an IDH1 peptide vaccine. V and J are TRBV5-1 and TRBJ2-3; perhaps TRBD2 as D (5 bases). The TCR originated in a woman aged 40 to 50 with glioma. As DNA, the CDR3 is TGCGCCAGCAGCTCGGGGACAGATACGCAGTATTTT. Its translation: CASSSGTDTQYF. Based on the CDR3 plus reference TRBV5-1 and TRBJ2-3, the full variable domain is KAGVTQTPRYLIKTRGQQVTLSCSPISGHRSVSWYQQTPGQGLQFLFEYFSETQRNKGNFPGRFSGRQFSNSRSEMNVSTLELGDSALYLCASSSGTDTQYFGPGTRLTVL.